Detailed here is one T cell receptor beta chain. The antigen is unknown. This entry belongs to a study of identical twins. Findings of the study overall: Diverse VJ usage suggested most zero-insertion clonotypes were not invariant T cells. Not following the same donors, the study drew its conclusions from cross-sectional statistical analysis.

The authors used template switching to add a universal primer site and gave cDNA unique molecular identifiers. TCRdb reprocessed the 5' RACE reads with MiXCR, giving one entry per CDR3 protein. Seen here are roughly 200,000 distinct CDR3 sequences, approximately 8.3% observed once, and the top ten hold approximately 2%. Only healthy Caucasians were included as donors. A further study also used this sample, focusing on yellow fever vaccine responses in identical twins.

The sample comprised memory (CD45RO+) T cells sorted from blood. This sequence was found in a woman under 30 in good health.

CDR3 DNA: TGTGCCAGCAGCTTACAGGGGTTAAGCAATCAGCCCCAGCATTTT. As protein: CASSLQGLSNQPQHF. The chain has TRBV5-6 and TRBJ1-5; 7 bases are a match to TRBD1. CDR3 size: 15 residues. Unmatched junction bases numbered 3, after V lost 2 bases and J lost 1 base. In germline, CDR1 is SGHDT, CDR2 YYEEEE.